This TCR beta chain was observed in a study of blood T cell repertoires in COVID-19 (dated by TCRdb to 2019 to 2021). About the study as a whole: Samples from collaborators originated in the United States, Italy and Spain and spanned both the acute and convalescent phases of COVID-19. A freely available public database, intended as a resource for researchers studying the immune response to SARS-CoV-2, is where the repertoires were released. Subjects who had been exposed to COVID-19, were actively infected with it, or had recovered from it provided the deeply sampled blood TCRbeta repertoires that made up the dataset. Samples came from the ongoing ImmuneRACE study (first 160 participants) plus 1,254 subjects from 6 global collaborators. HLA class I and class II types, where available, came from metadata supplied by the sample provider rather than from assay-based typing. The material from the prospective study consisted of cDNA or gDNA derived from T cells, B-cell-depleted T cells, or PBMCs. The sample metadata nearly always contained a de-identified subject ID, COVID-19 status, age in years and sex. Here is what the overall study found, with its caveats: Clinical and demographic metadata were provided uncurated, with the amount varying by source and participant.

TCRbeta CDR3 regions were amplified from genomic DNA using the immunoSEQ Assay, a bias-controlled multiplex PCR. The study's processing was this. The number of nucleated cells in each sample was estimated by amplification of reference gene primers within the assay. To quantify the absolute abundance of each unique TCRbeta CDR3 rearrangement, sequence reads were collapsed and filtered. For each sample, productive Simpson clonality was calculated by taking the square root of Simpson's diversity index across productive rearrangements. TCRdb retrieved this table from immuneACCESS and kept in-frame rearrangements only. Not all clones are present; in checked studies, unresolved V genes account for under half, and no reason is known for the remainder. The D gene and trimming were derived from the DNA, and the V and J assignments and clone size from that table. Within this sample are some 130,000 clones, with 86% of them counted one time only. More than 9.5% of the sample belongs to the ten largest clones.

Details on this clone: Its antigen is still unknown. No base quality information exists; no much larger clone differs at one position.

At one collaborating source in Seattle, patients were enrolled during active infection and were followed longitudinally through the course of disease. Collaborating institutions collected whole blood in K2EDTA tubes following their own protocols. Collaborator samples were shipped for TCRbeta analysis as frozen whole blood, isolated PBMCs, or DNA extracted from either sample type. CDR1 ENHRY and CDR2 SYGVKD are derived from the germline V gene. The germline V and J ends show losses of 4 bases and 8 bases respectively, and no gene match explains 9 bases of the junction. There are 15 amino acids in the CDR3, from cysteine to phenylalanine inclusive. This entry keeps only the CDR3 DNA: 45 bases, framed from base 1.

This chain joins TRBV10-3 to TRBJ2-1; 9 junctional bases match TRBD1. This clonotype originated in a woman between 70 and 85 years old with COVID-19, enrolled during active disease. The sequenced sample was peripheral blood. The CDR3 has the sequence CAISAGQGSFDEQFF. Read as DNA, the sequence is TGTGCCATCAGTGCTGGACAGGGGTCATTTGATGAGCAGTTCTTC.